The source of this T cell receptor (beta chain) is a study of blood T cell repertoires in COVID-19. Turning to the study itself: There were acute and convalescent COVID-19 samples, and they came from the United States, Italy and Spain. PBMCs, B-cell-depleted T cells, or T cells provided the cDNA or gDNA that made up the material.

Original analysis: The authors estimated nucleated cell counts from reference gene primer amplification. The repertoire was sequenced with immunoSEQ multiplex PCR; TCRdb's copy has only in-frame clones and lacks some. That table gives V, J and clone size, and the DNA gave D and trimming. The sample includes about 220,000 clones, approximately 84% of them seen just once. Germline CDR1 is SGHVS and CDR2 is FNYEAQ. CDR3 size: 15 residues. The germline V and J ends were trimmed by 5 bases and 0 bases, with 10 bases remaining between them. The sample comprised peripheral blood. The sequence derives from a woman in her 30s who had recovered from COVID-19. The gene calls are TRBV7-6 and TRBJ2-2, with a weak D call TRBD1 (6 bases). CDR3 bases: TGTGCCAGCAGCCTACAGGGTGCGAACACCGGGGAGCTGTTTTTT. Amino acid sequence: CASSLQGANTGELFF. Based on the CDR3 plus reference TRBV7-6 and TRBJ2-2, the full variable domain is GAGVSQSPRYKVTKRGQDVALRCDPISGHVSLYWYRQALGQGPEFLTYFNYEAQQDKSGLPNDRFSAERPEGSISTLTIQRTEQRDSAMYRCASSLQGANTGELFFGEGSRLTVL.